This T cell receptor (beta chain) is from a study of T cell responses to AZD1222 COVID-19 vaccine. Study results and caveats: Compared with day 0, the breadth and depth of the Spike-specific TCR repertoire rose significantly after two doses of AZD1222. Reportedly, nearly half of unique spike TCRs recognized epitopes outside B.1.351/B.1.1.7 mutations. No day 14 peak samples; only post-peak repertoires were characterized.

About this clone itself: Its antigen is not identified.

CDR3 length: 14 residues. V lost 4 bases to trimming and J lost 2 bases; unmatched junction nucleotides: 3. Germline loops: CDR1 MNHEY, CDR2 SVGAGI. Here immunoSEQ multiplex PCR was the method, and the copy in TCRdb shows in-frame clones only, minus some. The table shows over 95,000 clones, with roughly 84% occurring only once. The source is an adult who received the AZD1222 COVID-19 vaccine. The sample was peripheral blood, taken 28 days after the second AZD1222 dose. V and J are TRBV6-5 and TRBJ1-1; 8 bases fit TRBD1. The CDR3 reads CASSSRGPNTEAFF. The DNA of the CDR3 is TGTGCCAGCAGTTCCAGGGGGCCAAACACTGAAGCTTTCTTT.